This is a list of T cell receptor beta chains from one sample in a study of blood T cell repertoires in COVID-19. The method was immunoSEQ multiplex PCR; TCRdb's version includes in-frame clones alone and lacks a portion of them. The sample holds about 190,000 clones, about 83% seen once. The sample was PBMCs or T cells enriched from blood (not recorded which). All receptors derive from a man aged 40-49 years with acute COVID-19. The CDR3 runs from the conserved cysteine through the conserved F or W. Fields, in order: V gene, J gene, D gene, clone size, CDR3 DNA, CDR3 protein. D genes are given only for firm matches. Size is stated for part of the rows, as once, few or many counts, or as a class when the clone is expanded.

TRBV7-9,TRBJ2-7,.,.,TGTGCCAGCAGCTCCAGCGGCCAGCTCTACGAGCAGTACTTC,CASSSSGQLYEQYF
TRBV5-1,TRBJ2-3,.,.,TGCGCCAGCAGCCTTACAGGTCGCGGCCCAGATACGCAGTATTTT,CASSLTGRGPDTQYF
TRBV27,TRBJ1-2,TRBD1,.,TGTGCCAGCAGCCCTCGACAGGGGGGCAGGAACTATGGCTACACCTTC,CASSPRQGGRNYGYTF
TRBV7-6,TRBJ2-7,TRBD1,.,TGTGCCAGCAGTTCAACTCGCGGGACAGGGGGCTACGAGCAGTACTTC,CASSSTRGTGGYEQYF
TRBV28,TRBJ1-6,TRBD1,.,TGTGCCAGCGGGCCGGGACAGGGGTTGTCACCCCTCCACTTT,CASGPGQGLSPLHF
TRBV30,TRBJ2-3,TRBD2,once,TGTGCCTGGAAGAGGGGAGGGTCCACAGATACGCAGTATTTT,CAWKRGGSTDTQYF
TRBV6-5,TRBJ2-5,.,.,TGTGCCAGCAGTTACGGTGGAGAAGAGACCCAGTACTTC,CASSYGGEETQYF
TRBV29-1,TRBJ2-3,.,once,TGCAGCGCTCGGGGCGGGACCTCTAGCACAGATACGCAGTATTTT,CSARGGTSSTDTQYF
TRBV27,TRBJ2-7,TRBD2,.,TGTGCCAGCAGATCCCCCTCCGCGGGAGGGTTCCACGAGCAGTACTTC,CASRSPSAGGFHEQYF
TRBV18,TRBJ1-1,TRBD1,.,TGTGCCAGCTCTACCCGGGACAGGGGCTCCACTGAAGCTTTCTTT,CASSTRDRGSTEAFF
TRBV29-1,TRBJ2-6,.,few,TGCAGCGTGTTCCTCGGGGCCAACGTCCTGACTTTC,CSVFLGANVLTF
TRBV5-1,TRBJ2-3,TRBD2,.,TGCGCCAGCAGCTTGGGGCTAGCGGGCTCAGATACGCAGTATTTT,CASSLGLAGSDTQYF
TRBV3-1/TRBV3-2,TRBJ1-1,TRBD1,.,TGTGCCAGCAGCGCGGACAGGGCCACTGAAGCTTTCTTT,CASSADRATEAFF
TRBV7-8,TRBJ2-1,.,many,TGTGCCAGCGCGTACGGGAGCCGAGGGAATGAGCAGTTCTTC,CASAYGSRGNEQFF
TRBV30,TRBJ2-7,TRBD2,few,TGTGCCTGGAGTGTACCCGGGACTAGCTTCCGAATATCCTACGAGCAGTACTTC,CAWSVPGTSFRISYEQYF
TRBV5-6,TRBJ2-3,.,.,TGTGCCAGCAGCTTGGCCAGGTTAAGAGTACGAGATACGCAGTATTTT,CASSLARLRVRDTQYF
TRBV3-1/TRBV3-2,TRBJ2-4,.,.,TGTGCCAGCAGCCCCGGAGCCAAAAACATTCAGTACTTC,CASSPGAKNIQYF
TRBV5-1,TRBJ1-1,.,.,TGCGCCAGCAGCCCACTCCCCGACAGATCCACTGAAGCTTTCTTT,CASSPLPDRSTEAFF
TRBV15,TRBJ1-2,.,.,TGTGCCACCAGCAGACCCCACAGGAGTAGTGATTACACCTTC,CATSRPHRSSDYTF
TRBV19,TRBJ1-1,.,.,TGTGCCAGTAGATTAGGGGGGAACACTGAAGCTTTCTTT,CASRLGGNTEAFF
TRBV7-8,TRBJ1-1,TRBD1,.,TGTGCCAGCAGCCTACAGGGGTGGACTGAAGCTTTCTTT,CASSLQGWTEAFF
TRBV7-3,TRBJ2-2,.,.,TGTGCCAGCAGCTTCCAGGGGACGGGGGAGCTGTTTTTT,CASSFQGTGELFF
TRBV10-3,TRBJ1-5,.,.,TGTGCCATCAAGGAGGGAACACACCCGAATCAGCCCCAGCATTTT,CAIKEGTHPNQPQHF
TRBV5-4,TRBJ2-2,TRBD1,.,TGTGCCAGCAGCTCCCCAGAGACAGGGCTGGCCGGGGAGCTGTTTTTT,CASSSPETGLAGELFF
TRBV6-5,TRBJ2-7,.,.,TGTGCCAGCAAGTTAGGGGGGGAAAACTACGAGCAGTACTTC,CASKLGGENYEQYF
TRBV5-1,TRBJ2-2,TRBD2,.,TGCGCCAGCAGGACTAGCGGGACTCTCAACGGCGGGGAGCTGTTTTTT,CASRTSGTLNGGELFF
TRBV5-1,TRBJ1-1,.,.,TGCGCCAGCAGCCCCTCACCCCGGGGGATCACTGAAGCTTTCTTT,CASSPSPRGITEAFF
TRBV7-2,TRBJ1-6,TRBD1,once,TGTGCCAGCAGCACGACAGGGTGGAATTCACCCCTCCACTTT,CASSTTGWNSPLHF
TRBV23-1,TRBJ2-6,.,.,TGCGCCAGCATCAAACACCCAGCATTACTATCCTCTGGGGCCAACGTCCTGACTTTC,CASIKHPALLSSGANVLTF
TRBV6-5,TRBJ1-1,TRBD1,.,TGTGCCAGCAGCCTAACAGGGGTGGGCACTGAAGCTTTCTTT,CASSLTGVGTEAFF
TRBV30,TRBJ2-7,TRBD1,.,TGTGCCCGTTCCGTAACAGGGGGATGGGAGCAGTACTTC,CARSVTGGWEQYF
TRBV5-8,TRBJ2-7,.,.,TGTGCCAGCAGCTTGGGCGTCCGCCTCTACGAGCAGTACTTC,CASSLGVRLYEQYF
TRBV5-1,TRBJ1-6,.,few,TGCGCCAGCAGCTTGGCCCCAATGGATGAGAGGGATTCACCCCTCCACTTT,CASSLAPMDERDSPLHF
TRBV7-9,TRBJ2-4,.,.,TGTGCCAGCAGCTTAGCCGGAGCGCAAAACATTCAGTACTTC,CASSLAGAQNIQYF
TRBV9,TRBJ2-1,.,few,TGTGCCAGCAGCGGAGGAGATGAGCAGTTCTTC,CASSGGDEQFF
TRBV28,TRBJ2-5,TRBD2,.,TGTGCCAGCCTTCCGGGGGGACTAGCCGCCTACCAAGAGACCCAGTACTTC,CASLPGGLAAYQETQYF
TRBV28,TRBJ1-2,TRBD1,.,TGTGCCAGCACGGACAGGGGATTAGGCTACACCTTC,CASTDRGLGYTF
TRBV27,TRBJ2-3,TRBD2,once,TGTGCCAGCAGCCCAACTCCGACTAGCGGCTTCACAGATACGCAGTATTTT,CASSPTPTSGFTDTQYF
TRBV4-2,TRBJ1-2,TRBD1,.,TGTGCCAGCAGCCATGGACAGGGAAAGGAGGGCTACACCTTC,CASSHGQGKEGYTF
TRBV27,TRBJ2-7,.,.,TGTGCCAGCAGTTCGACACCTCAGGGATACGAGCAGTACTTC,CASSSTPQGYEQYF
TRBV27,TRBJ2-3,TRBD2,.,TGTGCCAGCAGCCAGTGGGGAGCGGGGGGCACAGATACGCAGTATTTT,CASSQWGAGGTDTQYF
TRBV25-1,TRBJ1-1,TRBD1,.,TGTGCCAGCAGTGAAGAACCTTCAGGGGGCCTGAGCACTGAAGCTTTCTTT,CASSEEPSGGLSTEAFF
TRBV29-1,TRBJ1-5,TRBD1,.,TGCAGCGCCAGGACAGGGAATAATCAGCCCCAGCATTTT,CSARTGNNQPQHF
TRBV5-1,TRBJ2-2,.,.,TGCGCCAGCAGCTTGGAGAAGCAGGACGGGGAGCTGTTTTTT,CASSLEKQDGELFF
TRBV28,TRBJ1-6,.,.,TGTGCCAGCAATTTAGGCGGGGAGAATAATTCACCCCTCCACTTT,CASNLGGENNSPLHF
TRBV28,TRBJ2-2,TRBD2,.,TGTGCCAGCAGTCTAGCGGGAGGCCTGACCGGGGAGCTGTTTTTT,CASSLAGGLTGELFF
TRBV18,TRBJ2-1,TRBD2,.,TGTGCCAGCTCACCCCCTAGCGGGAGGGCCGGGAATGAGCAGTTCTTC,CASSPPSGRAGNEQFF
TRBV30,TRBJ1-5,.,.,TGTGCCTGGAGCCGCCGGGGGGGTAGCAATCAGCCCCAGCATTTT,CAWSRRGGSNQPQHF
TRBV19,TRBJ1-5,TRBD1,.,TGTGCCACTCAGGGGGGCAATCAGCCCCAGCATTTT,CATQGGNQPQHF
TRBV19,TRBJ1-3,TRBD1,few,TGTGCCAGTAGACGGACAGGTGGAAACACCATATATTTT,CASRRTGGNTIYF
TRBV4-2,TRBJ2-6,.,few,TGTGCCAGCAGCCAAGACGGGAGCTCTGGGGCCAACGTCCTGACTTTC,CASSQDGSSGANVLTF
TRBV28,TRBJ1-5,.,.,TGTGCCAGCAGTATACAGGAGCACAATCAGCCCCAGCATTTT,CASSIQEHNQPQHF
TRBV18,TRBJ1-1,TRBD1,few,TGTGCCAGCTCACTAGGACAGGGAATGAACACTGAAGCTTTCTTT,CASSLGQGMNTEAFF
TRBV30,TRBJ2-7,TRBD2,.,TGTGCCTGGAGCGCGGGACTAGCGGGAGTTTACGAGCAGTACTTC,CAWSAGLAGVYEQYF